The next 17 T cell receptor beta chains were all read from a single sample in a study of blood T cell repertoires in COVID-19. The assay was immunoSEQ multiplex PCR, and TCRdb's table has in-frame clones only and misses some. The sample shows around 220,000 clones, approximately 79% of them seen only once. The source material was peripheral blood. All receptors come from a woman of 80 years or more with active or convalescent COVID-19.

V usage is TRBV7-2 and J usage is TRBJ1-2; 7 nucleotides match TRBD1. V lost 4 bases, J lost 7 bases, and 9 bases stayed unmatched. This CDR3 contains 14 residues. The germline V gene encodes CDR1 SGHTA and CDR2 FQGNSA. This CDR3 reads CASSSGDRLGGYTF. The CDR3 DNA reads TGTGCCAGCAGCTCGGGGGACAGATTAGGTGGCTACACCTTC.

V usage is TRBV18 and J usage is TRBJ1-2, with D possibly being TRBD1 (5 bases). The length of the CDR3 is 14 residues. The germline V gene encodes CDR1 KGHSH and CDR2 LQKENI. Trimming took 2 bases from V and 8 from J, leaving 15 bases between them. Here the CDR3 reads CASSPIRTGEGYTF. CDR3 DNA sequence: TGTGCCAGCTCACCAATTCGAACAGGCGAAGGCTACACCTTC.

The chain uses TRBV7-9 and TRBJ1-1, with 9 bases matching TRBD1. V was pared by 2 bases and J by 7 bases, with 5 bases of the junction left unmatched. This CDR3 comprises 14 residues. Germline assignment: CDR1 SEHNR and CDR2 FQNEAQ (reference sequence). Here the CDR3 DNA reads TGTGCCAGCAGCTTAAGACAGGGGGACGTTGAAGCTTTCTTT. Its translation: CASSLRQGDVEAFF.

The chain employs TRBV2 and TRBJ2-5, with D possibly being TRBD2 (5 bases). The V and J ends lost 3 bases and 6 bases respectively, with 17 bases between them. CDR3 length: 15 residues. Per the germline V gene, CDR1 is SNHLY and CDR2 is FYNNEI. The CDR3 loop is CASSDAGSRGQTQYF. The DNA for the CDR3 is TGTGCCAGCAGTGATGCCGGATCCCGAGGGCAGACCCAGTACTTC.

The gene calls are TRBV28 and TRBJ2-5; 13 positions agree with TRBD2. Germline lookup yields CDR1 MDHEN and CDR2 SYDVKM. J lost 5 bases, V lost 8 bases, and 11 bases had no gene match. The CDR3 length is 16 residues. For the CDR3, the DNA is TGTGCCAGCCGTCTGGGGACTAGCGGGGTCAGGGAGACCCAGTACTTC. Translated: CASRLGTSGVRETQYF.

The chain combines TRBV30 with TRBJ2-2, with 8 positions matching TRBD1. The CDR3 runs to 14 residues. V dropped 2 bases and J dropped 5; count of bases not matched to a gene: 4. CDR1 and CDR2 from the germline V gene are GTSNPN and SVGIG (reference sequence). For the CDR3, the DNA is TGTGCCTGGAGTCTAACAGGGGGTACCGGGGAGCTGTTTTTT. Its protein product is CAWSLTGGTGELFF.

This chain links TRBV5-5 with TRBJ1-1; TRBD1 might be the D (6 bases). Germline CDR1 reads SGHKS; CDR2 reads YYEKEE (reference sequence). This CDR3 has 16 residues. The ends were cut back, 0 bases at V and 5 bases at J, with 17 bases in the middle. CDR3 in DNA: TGTGCCAGCAGCTTGGCCCCCAGGGGTGGGGGAACTGAAGCTTTCTTT. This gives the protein CASSLAPRGGGTEAFF.

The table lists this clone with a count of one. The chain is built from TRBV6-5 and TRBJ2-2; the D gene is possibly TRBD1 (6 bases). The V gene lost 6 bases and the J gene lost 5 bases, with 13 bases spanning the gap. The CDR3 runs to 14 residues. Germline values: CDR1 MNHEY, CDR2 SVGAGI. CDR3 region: CASRPQGLTGELFF. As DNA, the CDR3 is TGTGCCAGCAGACCACAGGGTTTAACCGGGGAGCTGTTTTTT.

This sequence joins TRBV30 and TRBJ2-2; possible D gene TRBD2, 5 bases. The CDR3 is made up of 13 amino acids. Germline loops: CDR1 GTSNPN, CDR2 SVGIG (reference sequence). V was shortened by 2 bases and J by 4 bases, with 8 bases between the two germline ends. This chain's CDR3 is CAWSRLITGELFF. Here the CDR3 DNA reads TGTGCCTGGAGTCGACTAATCACCGGGGAGCTGTTTTTT.

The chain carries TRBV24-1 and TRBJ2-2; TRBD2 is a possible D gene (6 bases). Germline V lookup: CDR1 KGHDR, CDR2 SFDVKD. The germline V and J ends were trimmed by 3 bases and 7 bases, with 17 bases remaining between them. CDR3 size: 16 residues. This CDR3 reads CATSDPRRAEGGELFF. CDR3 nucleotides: TGTGCCACCAGTGATCCCCGGAGGGCGGAGGGCGGGGAGCTGTTTTTT.

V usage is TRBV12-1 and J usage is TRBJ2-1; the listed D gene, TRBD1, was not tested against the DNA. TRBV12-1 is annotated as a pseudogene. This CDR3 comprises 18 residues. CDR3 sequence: CASSFAQKSQGRYNEQFF. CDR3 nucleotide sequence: TGTGCCAGCAGCTTTGCGCAAAAGAGTCAGGGGCGATACAATGAGCAGTTCTTC.

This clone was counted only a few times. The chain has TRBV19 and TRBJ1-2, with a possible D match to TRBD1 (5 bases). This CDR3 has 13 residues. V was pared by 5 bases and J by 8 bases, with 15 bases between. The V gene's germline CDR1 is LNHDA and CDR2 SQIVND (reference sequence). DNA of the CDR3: TGTGCCAGTAGTCTCCGGGGGATTAGAGGCTACACCTTC. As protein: CASSLRGIRGYTF.

This chain's CDR3 is CAWRGPRGGSVNEQFF. Here the CDR3 DNA reads TGTGCCTGGAGGGGCCCGAGAGGGGGCTCAGTCAATGAGCAGTTCTTC. The chain recombines TRBV30 with TRBJ2-1; 7 positions match TRBD1. CDR1 is GTSNPN, CDR2 SVGIG, per germline (reference sequence). This CDR3 comprises 16 residues. Germline trimming cut 3 bases from V and 6 bases from J; bases unmatched to any gene: 14.

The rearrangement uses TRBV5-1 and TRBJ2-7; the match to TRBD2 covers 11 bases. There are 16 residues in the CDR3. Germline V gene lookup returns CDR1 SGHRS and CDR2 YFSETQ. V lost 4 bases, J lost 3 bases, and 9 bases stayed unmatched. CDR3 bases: TGCGCCAGCAGCCGGACGGGGACTAGCGGTAACTACGAGCAGTACTTC. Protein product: CASSRTGTSGNYEQYF.

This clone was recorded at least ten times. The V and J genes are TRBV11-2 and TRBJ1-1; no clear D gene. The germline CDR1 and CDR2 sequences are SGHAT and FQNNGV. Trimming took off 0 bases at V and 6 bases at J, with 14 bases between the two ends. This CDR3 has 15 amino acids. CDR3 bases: TGTGCCAGCAGCTTAGAAATGGGCGGGATGGCTGAAGCTTTCTTT. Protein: CASSLEMGGMAEAFF. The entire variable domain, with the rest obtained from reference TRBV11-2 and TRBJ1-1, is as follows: EAGVAQSPRYKIIEKRQSVAFWCNPISGHATLYWYQQILGQGPKLLIQFQNNGVVDDSQLPKDRFSAERLKGVDSTLKIQPAKLEDSAVYLCASSLEMGGMAEAFFGQGTRLTVV.

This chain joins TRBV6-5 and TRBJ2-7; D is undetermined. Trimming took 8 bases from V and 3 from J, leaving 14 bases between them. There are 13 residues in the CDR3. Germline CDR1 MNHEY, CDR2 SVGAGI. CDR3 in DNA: TGTGCCAGCGCACATGGTACAAACTACGAGCAGTACTTC. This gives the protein CASAHGTNYEQYF.

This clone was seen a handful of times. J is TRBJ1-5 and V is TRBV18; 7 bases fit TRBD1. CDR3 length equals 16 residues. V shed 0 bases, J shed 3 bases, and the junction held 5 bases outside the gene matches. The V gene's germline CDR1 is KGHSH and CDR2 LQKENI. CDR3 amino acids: CASSPPEGQPNQPQHF. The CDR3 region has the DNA TGTGCCAGCTCACCACCCGAGGGACAGCCCAATCAGCCCCAGCATTTT.